This TCR beta chain was profiled in a study of T cell responses to AZD1222 COVID-19 vaccine. The assay was immunoSEQ multiplex PCR, and TCRdb's table has in-frame clones only and misses some. Of about 97,000 clones listed, about four fifths are singletons. Comments on this clone: The antigen remains undetermined.

Broader study findings: Unmutated variant regions are reportedly targeted by nearly half of spike-specific TCRs.

The TCR originated in an adult in good health. Here the sequenced sample was peripheral blood, taken on day 0 of AZD1222 vaccination.

This CDR3 reads CASSLATAAWDGYTF. CDR3 coding DNA: TGTGCCAGCAGCTTAGCCACAGCTGCTTGGGATGGCTACACCTTC. This chain uses TRBV7-2 with TRBJ1-2; no clear D gene. The CDR3 runs 15 residues. Trimming shortened V by 0 bases and J by 6 bases, and 14 bases separated the two germline ends. The germline CDR1 and CDR2 sequences are SGHTA and FQGNSA.